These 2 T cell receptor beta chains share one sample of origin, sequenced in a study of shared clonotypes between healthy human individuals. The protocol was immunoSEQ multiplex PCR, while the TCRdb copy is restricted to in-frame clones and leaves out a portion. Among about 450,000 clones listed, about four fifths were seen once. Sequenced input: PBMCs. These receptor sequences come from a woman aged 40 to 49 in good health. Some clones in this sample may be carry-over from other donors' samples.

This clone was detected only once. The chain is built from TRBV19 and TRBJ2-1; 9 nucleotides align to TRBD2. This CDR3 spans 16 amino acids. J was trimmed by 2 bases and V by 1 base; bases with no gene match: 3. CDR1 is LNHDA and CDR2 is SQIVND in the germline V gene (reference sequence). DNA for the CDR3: TGTGCCAGTAGTATAGCGGCTAGCGGGACCTACAATGAGCAGTTCTTC. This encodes CASSIAASGTYNEQFF.

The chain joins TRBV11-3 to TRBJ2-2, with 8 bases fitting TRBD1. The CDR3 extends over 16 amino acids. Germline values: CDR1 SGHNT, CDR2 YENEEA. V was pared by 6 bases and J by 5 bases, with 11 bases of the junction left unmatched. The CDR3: CASSIGQGARTGELFF. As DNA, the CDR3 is TGTGCCAGCAGTATCGGGCAGGGGGCTAGAACCGGGGAGCTGTTTTTT.